Sequencing of this TCR beta chain was carried out in a study of shared clonotypes between healthy human individuals. Whole-study findings and limits: Rarefaction revealed incomplete sorted-subset sequencing despite large depth. Naive subsets generally exceeded memory subsets in estimated richness.

In regard to this clone: The antigen remains unidentified. The same CDR3 is also encoded by other DNA sequences in this sample.

The repertoire was sequenced with immunoSEQ multiplex PCR; TCRdb's copy has only in-frame clones and lacks some. The sample gives a few million clones, just over 90% of which show up once; 0.35% to 0.45% is in the top ten. The donor cohort consisted entirely of Caucasian adults residing in Nashville, Tennessee. Germline lookup yields CDR1 GTSNPN and CDR2 SVGIG (reference sequence). The CDR3 consists of 13 residues. Trimming stripped 0 bases from V and 4 bases from J, with 7 bases between. This chain connects TRBV30 to TRBJ1-5, with TRBD1 as a possible D gene (5 bases). This receptor was obtained from a man between 18 and 29 years old in good health. Some clones in this sample may be carry-over from other donors' samples. Sequenced material: naive CD4+ T cells from PBMCs. Subset in this sample: CD45RA+ positively selected. The chain's CDR3 is CAWSVSGNQPQHF. Written as DNA, the CDR3 is TGTGCCTGGAGTGTATCAGGGAATCAGCCCCAGCATTTT.